These 21 T cell receptor beta chains came from one sample sequenced in a study of T cell repertoires in cytomegalovirus infection. TCRdb processed the reads anew with MiXCR; each CDR3 protein has one entry. The data show approximately 500,000 distinct CDR3 sequences, 15% to 20% seen once. The sample was CD8+ T cells from PBMCs. These receptor sequences come from a human donor in good health (CMV status not recorded). Some clones in this sample may be carry-over from other donors' samples.

This clonotype has just a few counts. The chain links TRBV29-1 to TRBJ2-3; 7 bases match TRBD2. The CDR3 extends over 16 amino acids. Losses at the gene ends were 7 bases for V and 0 bases for J; bases not matched to a gene: 13. Germline V gene sequence: CDR1 SQVTM, CDR2 ANQGSEA. CDR3 sequence (DNA): TGCAGCGCCGCCCAAGTCCTAGCGGAAAGCACAGATACGCAGTATTTT. Protein product: CSAAQVLAESTDTQYF.

Details on this clonotype: This may be a read error: a much more frequent sequence differs by one nucleotide. Since the CDR3 does not end with the conserved phenylalanine or tryptophan, this likely comes from a read error. The rearrangement joins TRBV4-1 to TRBJ2-5; D might be TRBD1 (5 bases). This CDR3 has 15 amino acids. Germline CDR1 and CDR2: MGHRA and YSYEKL. V lost 0 bases and J 5 bases, leaving 13 bases between the germline ends. Here the CDR3 reads CASSQDGRAWETQYL. CDR3 nucleotides: TGCGCCAGCAGCCAAGATGGCAGGGCCTGGGAGACCCAGTACTTA.

The V call is TRBV28, the J call TRBJ2-3; D may match TRBD1 or TRBD2 (6 bases each). With 6 bases removed from V and 2 bases from J, the gap between germline ends came to 12 bases. The germline gives CDR1 MDHEN, CDR2 SYDVKM. The CDR3 is 14 amino acids. In nucleotides, the CDR3 is TGTGCCAGCAGGCCCGGGGGCCTCACAGATACGCAGTATTTT. This codes for CASRPGGLTDTQYF.

J is TRBJ1-5 and V is TRBV20-1; the match to TRBD1 covers 9 bases. The CDR3 consists of 15 residues. Looked up from germline, CDR1 is DFQATT and CDR2 is SNEGSKA (reference sequence). The V gene end was trimmed by 0 bases and the J gene end by 5 bases; junction bases not matched to a gene: 5. CDR3 DNA: TGCAGTGCTAGAGAGACAGGGGGGCTAGATCAGCCCCAGCATTTT. Amino acid sequence: CSARETGGLDQPQHF.

In its sample, this clonotype was seen a few times. V is TRBV10-2 and J is TRBJ2-2; unclear D gene. The CDR3 spans 13 residues. Looked up from germline, CDR1 is WSHSY and CDR2 is SAAADI. Trimming took 2 bases from V and 6 from J, leaving 7 bases between them. Written as DNA, the CDR3 is TGCGCCAGCAGTGAGATGCTGCCCGGGGAGCTGTTTTTT. Translation gives CASSEMLPGELFF.

This clonotype was counted many times. This chain connects TRBV12-3 or TRBV12-4 to TRBJ1-2; D remains ambiguous. V dropped 3 bases and J dropped 4 bases, with 9 bases sitting between them. The CDR3 sequence is 13 residues long. The CDR3 nucleotides read TGTGCCAGCAGTTTGGCCAAAGGCTATGGCTACACCTTC. This codes for CASSLAKGYGYTF.

This clonotype was seen only a few times. The rearrangement links TRBV29-1 to TRBJ2-5; D ambiguous. The CDR3 is 13 residues long. The ends were cut back, 7 bases at V and 3 bases at J, with 15 bases in the middle. CDR1 is SQVTM and CDR2 is ANQGSEA in the germline V gene. The CDR3 DNA sequence: TGCAGCGCCCGAAAGGGCAGCGAAGAGACCCAGTACTTC. Translated, it gives CSARKGSEETQYF.

A single count supports this clonotype. A much larger clone is a single base away; this may be a read error. The gene calls are TRBV12-3 or TRBV12-4 and TRBJ2-2; 9 nucleotides match TRBD1. The CDR3 runs 16 residues. CDR3 loop: CASSFPTGQGIGVLFF. In DNA, the CDR3 is TGTGCCAGCAGTTTCCCGACGGGACAGGGAATCGGGGTGCTGTTTTTT.

This clonotype was detected ten times or more. The chain carries TRBV7-2 and TRBJ2-1; D might be TRBD2 (5 bases). V was clipped by 6 bases and J by 7 bases, with 10 bases between them. CDR1 is SGHTA and CDR2 is FQGNSA in the germline V gene. The CDR3 has 12 residues. CDR3 coding DNA: TGTGCCAGCAGTATGACGGGGAATGAGCAGTTCTTC. Translation gives CASSMTGNEQFF.

This clonotype was counted between two and nine times. The rearrangement uses TRBV28 and TRBJ2-1; no definite D call. V lost 5 bases, J lost 9 bases, and 11 bases lay in between. This CDR3 is 12 amino acids long. CDR1 is MDHEN and CDR2 is SYDVKM in the germline V gene. CDR3 protein: CASSTPGAEQFF. DNA of the CDR3: TGTGCCAGCAGTACACCTGGCGCTGAGCAGTTCTTC.

This clonotype was recorded a few times. This rearrangement joins TRBV18 to TRBJ1-5; 10 bases line up with TRBD1. V trimming: 4 bases; J trimming: 6 bases; junction bases outside the gene matches: 9. Germline values: CDR1 KGHSH, CDR2 LQKENI. This CDR3 has 16 residues. For the CDR3, the DNA is TGTGCCAGCTCACTAGGGACAGGGGCCTCCCGTCAGCCCCAGCATTTT. Translated, it gives CASSLGTGASRQPQHF.

A few counts support this clonotype. The chain has TRBV27 and TRBJ1-2, with TRBD1 matching over 7 bases. The V segment lost 5 bases and the J segment 6 bases; nucleotides outside the gene matches: 15. Germline V gene lookup returns CDR1 MNHEY and CDR2 SMNVEV (reference sequence). This CDR3 contains 16 residues. The CDR3 protein is CASSTGQFLSPDGYTF. CDR3 bases: TGTGCCAGCAGTACGGGACAGTTCCTATCACCCGATGGCTACACCTTC.

This clonotype was recorded many times. The chain has TRBV7-2 and TRBJ2-2; D unresolved. The CDR3 contains 14 residues. Germline CDR1 SGHTA, CDR2 FQGNSA. Trimming took 5 bases from V and 4 from J, leaving 11 bases between them. The CDR3 DNA reads as TGTGCCAGCAGCGGCCGAGACACCACCGGGGAGCTGTTTTTT. Amino acid sequence: CASSGRDTTGELFF.

In this sample, this clonotype turned up many times. V gene TRBV7-6 combines with J gene TRBJ2-1; D gene ambiguous. V was trimmed by 3 bases and J by 3 bases, leaving 6 bases between them. The CDR3 runs to 13 residues. Per germline, CDR1 SGHVS and CDR2 FNYEAQ. CDR3 region: CASSLRLYNEQFF. DNA of the CDR3: TGTGCCAGCAGCTTGCGTCTCTACAATGAGCAGTTCTTC.

Ten or more counts support this clonotype. V gene TRBV7-8 combines with J gene TRBJ2-7; either TRBD1 or TRBD2 may fit D (5 bases each). V was shortened by 5 bases and J by 0 bases, with 14 bases between the two germline ends. CDR1 and CDR2 from the germline V gene are SGHVS and FQNEAQ. This CDR3 has 15 residues. The chain's CDR3 is CASSPGTLSSYEQYF. In nucleotides, the CDR3 is TGTGCCAGCAGCCCCGGGACCCTAAGCTCCTACGAGCAGTACTTC.

The chain is built from TRBV7-9 and TRBJ1-6; D might be TRBD1 (6 bases). The CDR3 length is 15 residues. The V and J ends lost 5 bases and 9 bases respectively, with 17 bases between them. Germline V gives CDR1 SEHNR, CDR2 FQNEAQ (reference sequence). Here the CDR3 reads CASSPSQGSGSPLHF. DNA for the CDR3: TGTGCCAGCAGCCCGTCTCAGGGGTCAGGTTCACCCCTCCACTTT.

Notes on this clonotype: Sequence at one end of the junction differs from germline and may be a read error. The chain has TRBV7-2 and TRBJ2-1; D unresolved. CDR3 length: 12 residues. CDR1 is SGHTA and CDR2 is FQGNSA in the germline V gene. The CDR3 DNA reads TGTGCCAGCAGCTTAGTTCTAAATGAGCCGTTCTTC. Its protein product is CASSLVLNEPFF. The whole variable domain, filled in from reference TRBV7-2 and TRBJ2-1, reads GAGVSQSPSNKVTEKGKDVELRCDPISGHTALYWYRQSLGQGLEFLIYFQGNSAPDKSGLPSDRFSAERTGGSVSTLTIQRTQQEDSAVYLCASSLVLNEPFFGPGTRLTVL.

This clonotype was recorded at least ten times. For the CDR3, the DNA is TGTGCCAGCAGTACTCTTCCCTCTCCAGGCGGACTCAATGAGCAGTTCTTC. This codes for CASSTLPSPGGLNEQFF. The gene calls are TRBV6-8 and TRBJ2-1, with a possible D match to TRBD2 (5 bases). V was shortened by 5 bases and J by 6 bases, with 23 bases between the two germline ends. The CDR3 is made up of 17 amino acids. Germline lookup yields CDR1 MNHGY and CDR2 SAAAGT.

Many counts were recorded for this clonotype. V is TRBV7-9 and J is TRBJ1-1; TRBD1 matches at 8 bases. After removal of 5 bases from V and 2 bases from J, the junction contained 10 bases not matched to a gene. This CDR3 contains 16 residues. The germline V gene has CDR1 SEHNR and CDR2 FQNEAQ (reference sequence). The CDR3 sequence is CASSTGGWTANTEAFF. CDR3 in DNA: TGTGCCAGCAGCACAGGGGGATGGACAGCCAACACTGAAGCTTTCTTT. Full variable domain (rest looked up from reference TRBV7-9 and TRBJ1-1): DTGVSQNPRHKITKRGQNVTFRCDPISEHNRLYWYRQTLGQGPEFLTYFQNEAQLEKSRLLSDRFSAERPKGSFSTLEIQRTEQGDSAMYLCASSTGGWTANTEAFFGQGTRLTVV.

The V gene is TRBV5-6, the J gene TRBJ2-3; tentative D call: TRBD2 (5 bases). The CDR3 covers 15 residues. The V and J ends lost 4 bases and 2 bases respectively, with 14 bases between them. Germline CDR1 reads SGHDT; CDR2 reads YYEEEE. The CDR3 spells CASSGGLGNTDTQYF. The CDR3 DNA sequence: TGTGCCAGCAGCGGAGGCCTAGGTAACACAGATACGCAGTATTTT.

This clonotype was counted between two and nine times. The CDR3 DNA follows: TGTGCCAGCAGTGATGAGGGGGCCAGCACTGAAGCTTTCTTT. Its protein is CASSDEGASTEAFF. This rearrangement joins TRBV6-1 to TRBJ1-1; TRBD1 aligns across 7 bases. Germline V gene sequence: CDR1 MNHNS, CDR2 SASEGT. The V segment lost 3 bases and the J segment 4 bases; nucleotides outside the gene matches: 5. The CDR3 consists of 14 residues.